This T cell receptor beta chain came from a study of CD4 T cells in relation to SARS-CoV-2 and coronaviruses. The unexposed donors gave CD4+ T cells in about 2010-2019, prior to COVID-19. The CDR3 has 11 amino acids. Germline values: CDR1 SNHLY, CDR2 FYNNEI. V was pared by 4 bases and J by 5 bases, with 5 bases between. This clone was seen only once. Profiled with immunoSEQ multiplex PCR; TCRdb holds only in-frame clones, not every one. The table shows some 69,000 clones, with approximately 94% occurring only once. This TCR was recovered from a human donor in good health. The chain employs TRBV2 and TRBJ2-5; no reliable D call. The sequencing input was naive CD4+ T cells from PBMCs. As for subset: naive CD4+ T cells isolated by negative enrichment. CDR3 loop: CASSVLETQYF. The CDR3 DNA reads as TGTGCCAGCAGTGTTTTGGAGACCCAGTACTTC.